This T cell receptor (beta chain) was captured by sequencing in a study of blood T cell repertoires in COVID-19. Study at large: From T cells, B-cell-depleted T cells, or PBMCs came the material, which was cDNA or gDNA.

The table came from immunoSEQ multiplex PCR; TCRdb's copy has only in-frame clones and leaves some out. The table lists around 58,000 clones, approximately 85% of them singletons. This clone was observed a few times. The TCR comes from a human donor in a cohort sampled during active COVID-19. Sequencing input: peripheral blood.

CDR3 DNA sequence: TGTGCCAGCAGTTTCGGGGGAAACACTGAAGCTTTCTTT. Protein: CASSFGGNTEAFF. The gene calls are TRBV12-3 or TRBV12-4 and TRBJ1-1; TRBD1 might be the D (5 bases). The V and J ends lost 3 bases and 2 bases respectively, with 7 bases between them. This CDR3 has 13 residues.